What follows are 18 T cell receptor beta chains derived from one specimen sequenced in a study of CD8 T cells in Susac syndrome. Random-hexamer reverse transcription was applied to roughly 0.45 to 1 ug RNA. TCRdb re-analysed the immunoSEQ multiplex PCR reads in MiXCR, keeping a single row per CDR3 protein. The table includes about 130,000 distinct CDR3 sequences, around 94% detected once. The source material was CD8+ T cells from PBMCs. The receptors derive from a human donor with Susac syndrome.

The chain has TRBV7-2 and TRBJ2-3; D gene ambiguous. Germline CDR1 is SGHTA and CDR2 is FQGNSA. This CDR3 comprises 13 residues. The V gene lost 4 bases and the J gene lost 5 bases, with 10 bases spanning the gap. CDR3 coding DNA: TGTGCCAGCAGCTACCCAGTTGGAGATACGCAGTATTTT. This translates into CASSYPVGDTQYF.

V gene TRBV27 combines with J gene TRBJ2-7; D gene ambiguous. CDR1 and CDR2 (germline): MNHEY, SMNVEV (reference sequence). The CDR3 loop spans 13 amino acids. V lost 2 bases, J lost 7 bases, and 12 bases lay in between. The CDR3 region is CASSLGRVQEQYF. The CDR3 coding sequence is TGTGCCAGCAGTTTAGGGCGAGTGCAGGAGCAGTACTTC.

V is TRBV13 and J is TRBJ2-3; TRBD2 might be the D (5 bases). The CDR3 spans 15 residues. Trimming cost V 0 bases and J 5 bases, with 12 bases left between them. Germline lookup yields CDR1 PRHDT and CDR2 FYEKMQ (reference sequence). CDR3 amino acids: CASSLGTLAGDTQYF. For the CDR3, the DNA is TGTGCCAGCAGCTTAGGGACTCTAGCTGGAGATACGCAGTATTTT.

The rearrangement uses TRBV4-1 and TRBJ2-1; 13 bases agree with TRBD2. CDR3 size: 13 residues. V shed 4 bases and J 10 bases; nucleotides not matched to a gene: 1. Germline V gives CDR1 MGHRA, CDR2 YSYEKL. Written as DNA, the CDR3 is TGCGCCAGCAGCCGGGGACTAGCGGGAGAGCAGTTCTTC. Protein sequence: CASSRGLAGEQFF.

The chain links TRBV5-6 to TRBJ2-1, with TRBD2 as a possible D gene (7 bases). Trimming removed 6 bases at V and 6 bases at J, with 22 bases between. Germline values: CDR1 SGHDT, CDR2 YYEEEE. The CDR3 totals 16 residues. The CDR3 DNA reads TGTGCCAGCAAAGCTTGGGGGGGCTCAGGTCGCAATGAGCAGTTCTTC. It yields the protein CASKAWGGSGRNEQFF.

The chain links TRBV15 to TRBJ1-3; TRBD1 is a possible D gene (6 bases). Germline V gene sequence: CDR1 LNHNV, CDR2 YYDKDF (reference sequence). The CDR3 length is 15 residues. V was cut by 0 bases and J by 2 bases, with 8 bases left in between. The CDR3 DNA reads TGTGCCACCAGCAGAGATTGGGGGCCTGGAAACACCATATATTTT. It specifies CATSRDWGPGNTIYF.

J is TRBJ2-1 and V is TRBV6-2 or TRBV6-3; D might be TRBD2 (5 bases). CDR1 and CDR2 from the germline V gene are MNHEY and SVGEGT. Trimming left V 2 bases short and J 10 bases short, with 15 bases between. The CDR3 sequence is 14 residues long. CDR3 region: CASSYTTEGREQFF. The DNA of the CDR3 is TGTGCCAGCAGTTACACGACCGAGGGAAGGGAGCAGTTCTTC.

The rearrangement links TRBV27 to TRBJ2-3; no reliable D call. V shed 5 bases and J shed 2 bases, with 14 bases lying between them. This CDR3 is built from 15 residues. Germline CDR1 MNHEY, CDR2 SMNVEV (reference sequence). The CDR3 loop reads CASSPRVSITDTQYF. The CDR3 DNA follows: TGTGCCAGCAGTCCTCGAGTGTCTATCACAGATACGCAGTATTTT.

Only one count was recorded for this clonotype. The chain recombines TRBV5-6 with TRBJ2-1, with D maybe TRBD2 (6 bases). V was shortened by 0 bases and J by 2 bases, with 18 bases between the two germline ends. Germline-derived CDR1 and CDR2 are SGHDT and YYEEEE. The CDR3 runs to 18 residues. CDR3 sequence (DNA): TGTGCCAGCAGCTTGGAAACTTCGGCGGGAAACCCCTACAATGAGCAGTTCTTC. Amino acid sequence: CASSLETSAGNPYNEQFF.

CDR3 sequence reads: CASRLGTGAHQPQHF. DNA of the CDR3: TGTGCCAGCAGATTGGGGACAGGGGCTCATCAGCCCCAGCATTTT. The rearrangement joins TRBV6-5 to TRBJ1-5; 10 positions match TRBD1. This CDR3 has 15 residues. V lost 6 bases, J lost 5 bases, and 7 bases stayed unmatched. Germline values: CDR1 MNHEY, CDR2 SVGAGI.

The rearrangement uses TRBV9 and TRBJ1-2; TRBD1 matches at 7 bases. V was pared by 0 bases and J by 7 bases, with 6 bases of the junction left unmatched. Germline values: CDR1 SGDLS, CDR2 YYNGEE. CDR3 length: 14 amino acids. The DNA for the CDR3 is TGTGCCAGCAGCGTAGAGGGGGCCACTAGTGGCTACACCTTC. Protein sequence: CASSVEGATSGYTF.

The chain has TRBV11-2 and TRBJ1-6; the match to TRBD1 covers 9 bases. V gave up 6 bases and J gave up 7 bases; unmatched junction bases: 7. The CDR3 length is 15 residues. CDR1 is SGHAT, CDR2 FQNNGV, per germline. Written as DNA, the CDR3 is TGTGCCAGCAGTTCCGGGACAGGGCAAAATTCACCCCTCCACTTT. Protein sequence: CASSSGTGQNSPLHF. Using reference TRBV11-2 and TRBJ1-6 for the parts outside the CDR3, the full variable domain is EAGVAQSPRYKIIEKRQSVAFWCNPISGHATLYWYQQILGQGPKLLIQFQNNGVVDDSQLPKDRFSAERLKGVDSTLKIQPAKLEDSAVYLCASSSGTGQNSPLHFGNGTRLTVT.

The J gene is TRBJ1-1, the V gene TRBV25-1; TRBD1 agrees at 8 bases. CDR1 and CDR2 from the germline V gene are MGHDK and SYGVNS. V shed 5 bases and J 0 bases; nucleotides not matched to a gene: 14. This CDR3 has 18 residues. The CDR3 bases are TGTGCCAGCAGTTCCGGACAGGGATTCGGGCTATTGAACACTGAAGCTTTCTTT. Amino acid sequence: CASSSGQGFGLLNTEAFF.

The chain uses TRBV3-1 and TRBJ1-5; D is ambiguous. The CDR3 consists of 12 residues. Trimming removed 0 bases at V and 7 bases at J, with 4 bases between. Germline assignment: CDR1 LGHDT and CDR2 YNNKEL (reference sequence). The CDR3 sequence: CASSQDSQPQHF. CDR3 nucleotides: TGTGCCAGCAGCCAAGATTCCCAGCCCCAGCATTTT. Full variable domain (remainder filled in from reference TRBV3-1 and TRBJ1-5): DTAVSQTPKYLVTQMGNDKSIKCEQNLGHDTMYWYKQDSKKFLKIMFSYNNKELIINETVPNRFSPKSPDKAHLNLHINSLELGDSAVYFCASSQDSQPQHFGDGTRLSIL.

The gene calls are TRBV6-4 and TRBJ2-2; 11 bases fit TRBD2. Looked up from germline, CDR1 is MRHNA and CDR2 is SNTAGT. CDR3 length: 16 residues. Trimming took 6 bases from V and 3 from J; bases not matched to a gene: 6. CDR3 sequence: CASSLLAGEDTGELFF. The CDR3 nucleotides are TGTGCCAGCAGCTTACTAGCGGGAGAGGACACCGGGGAGCTGTTTTTT.

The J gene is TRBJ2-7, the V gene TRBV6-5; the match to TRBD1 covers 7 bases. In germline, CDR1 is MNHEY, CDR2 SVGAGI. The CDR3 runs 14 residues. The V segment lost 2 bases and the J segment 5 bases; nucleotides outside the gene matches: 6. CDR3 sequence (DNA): TGTGCCAGCAGTTACAGGGGGCCAGGGAACGAGCAGTACTTC. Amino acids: CASSYRGPGNEQYF.

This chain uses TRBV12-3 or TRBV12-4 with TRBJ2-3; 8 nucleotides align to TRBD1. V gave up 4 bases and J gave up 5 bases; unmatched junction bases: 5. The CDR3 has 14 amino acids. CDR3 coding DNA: TGTGCCAGCAGTTCCCGGACAGGGTTAGATACGCAGTATTTT. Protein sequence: CASSSRTGLDTQYF.

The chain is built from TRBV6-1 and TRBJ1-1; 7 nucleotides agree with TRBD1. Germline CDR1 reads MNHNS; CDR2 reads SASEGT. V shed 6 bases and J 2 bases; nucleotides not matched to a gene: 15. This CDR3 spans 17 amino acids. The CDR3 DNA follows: TGTGCCAGCAGCACGGCACGGACAGGAGCGGGTAACACTGAAGCTTTCTTT. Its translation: CASSTARTGAGNTEAFF.